This T cell receptor (beta chain) is from a study of T-cell memory formation after mild COVID-19. TCRdb reprocessed the 5' RACE reads via MiXCR and lists one record per CDR3 protein. There are 470,000 or so distinct CDR3 sequences in the sample; roughly 20% occur only once, and around 8.4% lies in the top ten. Per the germline V gene, CDR1 is SEHNR and CDR2 is FQNEAQ (reference sequence). The CDR3 is 15 residues long. Germline trimming cut 2 bases from V and 2 bases from J; bases unmatched to any gene: 4. This clonotype was detected only a few times. Its antigen remains unknown. Findings and caveats of the study: Of the contracting clones, CD4+ ones lay mainly in CM and EM, and CD8+ ones in EMRA.

Sequenced: PBMCs or a T cell subset sorted from them (not recorded which). This TCR was recovered from an adult woman who had mild COVID-19 (a few samples of this study predate the infection). Cell type and time point are not known. The chain joins TRBV7-9 to TRBJ2-3, with TRBD2 matching over 7 bases. CDR3 residues: CASSLSSGATDTQYF. CDR3 coding DNA: TGTGCCAGCAGCTTATCTAGCGGCGCCACAGATACGCAGTATTTT.